The rows below give T cell receptor beta chains drawn from one sample of a study of regulatory T cells in long-lasting Graves disease. TCRdb re-called the multiplex PCR reads through MiXCR, storing one row per CDR3 protein. The data contain about 440,000 distinct CDR3 sequences, more than 12% of them singletons. This sample also belongs to another study, concerning T cells in Graves' hyperthyroidism and ophthalmopathy.

The sequences come from peripheral blood mononuclear cells (PBMCs), collected at new diagnosis, from a patient treated with antithyroid drugs. The receptor set was obtained from a woman in her twenties or thirties with Graves disease. CDR3s include the opening cysteine and the closing phenylalanine or tryptophan. A D gene is named only where the DNA matches it firmly. The size of a clone is reported for some rows only, either as once, few or many, or as a class for expanded clones.

TRBV6-5	once	TRBJ2-1	-	TGTGCCAGCAGTTACTCCTCGGAATCCTACAATTATAAGCAGTTCTTC	CASSYSSESYNYKQFF
TRBV24-1	many	TRBJ2-7	-	TGTGCCACCAGTGATTCTGTTCTGGCCTCCGAGCAGTACTTC	CATSDSVLASEQYF
TRBV6-1	-	TRBJ1-2	-	TGTGCCAGCAGCCCGGACTGGGTCTATGGCTACACCTTC	CASSPDWVYGYTF
TRBV20-1	many	TRBJ2-7	-	TGCAGTGCTCCGCGTGGCCTTGACCACGAGCAGTACTTC	CSAPRGLDHEQYF
TRBV7-9	many	TRBJ1-4	-	TGTGCCAGCAGCTCTTCTCCGGGACACCGATTAGGAAAACTGTTTTTT	CASSSSPGHRLGKLFF
TRBV6-1	many	TRBJ2-7	TRBD1	TGTGCCAGCCTAAGACAGGGAACTGTTCCCTACGAGCAGTACTTC	CASLRQGTVPYEQYF
TRBV7-9	many	TRBJ2-1	-	TGTGCCAGCAGCCGGGGGGCTTCTGATTTATCCTACAATGAGCAGTTCTTC	CASSRGASDLSYNEQFF
TRBV24-1	few	TRBJ2-1	-	TGTGCCACCAGTGATTCACGCAGGGGACTGTCTGCTAATGAGCAGTTCTTC	CATSDSRRGLSANEQFF
TRBV28	-	TRBJ2-7	-	TGTGCCAGCAGTTTAAGTTGGGACACTAGCTCCTACGAGCAGTACTTC	CASSLSWDTSSYEQYF
TRBV11-2	few	TRBJ1-1	-	TGTGCCAGCAGAGAGAGGAACACTGAAGCTTTCTTT	CASRERNTEAFF
TRBV6-1	many	TRBJ2-7	TRBD1	TGTGCCAGCAGCCGGACAGGATCCTACGAGCAGTACTTC	CASSRTGSYEQYF
TRBV2	-	TRBJ2-2	-	TGTGCCAGCTGGAGGGCAGAAAACACCGGGGAGCTGTTTTTT	CASWRAENTGELFF
TRBV28	-	TRBJ1-5	-	TGTGCCAGCAGTTTTCTTGGGAGCCAAGCTCCGGGGCAGCCCCAGCATTTT	CASSFLGSQAPGQPQHF
TRBV27	once	TRBJ2-1	TRBD2	TGTGCCAGCAGTTTATCGGCCCTAGTAGCGGGGGATAACAATGAGCAGTTCTTC	CASSLSALVAGDNNEQFF
TRBV24-1	many	TRBJ1-2	-	TGTGCCACCAGTGACCCTCGGAACTCTAACTATGGCTACACCTTC	CATSDPRNSNYGYTF
TRBV7-3	many	TRBJ2-2	TRBD2	TGTGCCAGCAGCTTGGGACTAGCGGGAGGGCTCACCGGGGAGCTGTTTTTT	CASSLGLAGGLTGELFF
TRBV7-9	few	TRBJ2-7	TRBD2	TGTGCCACCGAAGGACTAGCGGGCCGGGAGCAGTACTTC	CATEGLAGREQYF